This TCR beta chain was identified in a study of graft-versus-host responses after intestinal transplantation. From the graft tissue, intraepithelial and lamina propria lymphocytes were released through processing. Sequencing was performed with immunoSEQ multiplex PCR; in TCRdb, only in-frame clones are kept and a portion is missing. The sample yields some 40,000 clones, about nine tenths seen once. Sequenced here: ileum tissue, sampled around 190 days after intestinal transplant. The sequence was obtained from a human patient who received an intestinal transplant, so some T cells may come from the graft donor.

The CDR3 bases are TGTGCCAGCAGCCGGACAGGTGACGACTATGGCTACACCTTC. This gives the protein CASSRTGDDYGYTF. The V call is TRBV7-8, the J call TRBJ1-2; 7 bases line up with TRBD1. Unmatched junction bases numbered 6, after V lost 5 bases and J lost 3 bases. This CDR3 is built from 14 residues. Germline V gene lookup returns CDR1 SGHVS and CDR2 FQNEAQ.